These T cell receptor beta chains were read from a single sample in a study of a mutant IDH1 vaccine in newly diagnosed glioma. These receptors lack a known antigen. The table came from immunoSEQ multiplex PCR; TCRdb's copy has only in-frame clones and leaves some out. The repertoire holds 25,000 to 35,000 clones, roughly 90% seen once, with less than 25% in the top ten. Sample: PBMCs, taken from a glioma patient whose treatment included an IDH1 peptide vaccine. Receptor source: a man aged 18 to 30 with glioma. The CDR3 runs from the conserved cysteine through the conserved F or W. The order of the fields is J gene, V gene, clone size, D gene, CDR3 protein, CDR3 DNA. A D gene is named only where the DNA matches it firmly. Expanded clones get a size class; other rows say once, few or many, or leave the size out.

J gene: TRBJ2-1
V gene: TRBV4-1
clone size: once
D gene: TRBD2
CDR3 protein: CASSQGLAGAFLYNEQFF
CDR3 DNA: TGCGCCAGCAGCCAAGGTCTAGCGGGAGCCTTCTTATACAATGAGCAGTTCTTC

J gene: TRBJ2-3
V gene: TRBV30
clone size: NA
D gene: NA
CDR3 protein: CAWSVGVADTQYF
CDR3 DNA: TGTGCCTGGAGTGTAGGAGTAGCAGATACGCAGTATTTT

J gene: TRBJ2-5
V gene: TRBV25-1
clone size: NA
D gene: NA
CDR3 protein: CASGLGLGETQYF
CDR3 DNA: TGTGCCAGTGGCCTGGGGCTGGGAGAGACCCAGTACTTC

J gene: TRBJ2-7
V gene: TRBV14
clone size: NA
D gene: NA
CDR3 protein: CASSDQESHYYEQYF
CDR3 DNA: TGTGCCAGCAGCGATCAGGAATCCCATTACTACGAGCAGTACTTC

J gene: TRBJ1-1
V gene: TRBV27
clone size: NA
D gene: TRBD1
CDR3 protein: CASSFRQGPRSTEAFF
CDR3 DNA: TGTGCCAGCAGTTTCCGACAGGGACCCCGGAGCACTGAAGCTTTCTTT

J gene: TRBJ1-4
V gene: TRBV5-1
clone size: NA
D gene: NA
CDR3 protein: CASSGPGEELFF
CDR3 DNA: TGCGCCAGCAGTGGCCCGGGGGAGGAACTGTTTTTT

J gene: TRBJ2-6
V gene: TRBV15
clone size: NA
D gene: NA
CDR3 protein: CATSPKSSGANVLTF
CDR3 DNA: TGTGCCACCAGCCCTAAGAGCTCTGGGGCCAACGTCCTGACTTTC

J gene: TRBJ1-3
V gene: TRBV30
clone size: NA
D gene: NA
CDR3 protein: CAWRVPSGNTIYF
CDR3 DNA: TGTGCCTGGAGGGTCCCCTCTGGAAACACCATATATTTT

J gene: TRBJ1-2
V gene: TRBV5-6
clone size: NA
D gene: NA
CDR3 protein: CASSSDSHYGYTF
CDR3 DNA: TGTGCCAGCAGCAGTGACAGCCACTATGGCTACACCTTC

J gene: TRBJ2-7
V gene: TRBV2
clone size: NA
D gene: NA
CDR3 protein: CASSEGAGSDEQYF
CDR3 DNA: TGTGCCAGCAGTGAGGGAGCGGGCTCAGACGAGCAGTACTTC

J gene: TRBJ2-3
V gene: TRBV29-1
clone size: NA
D gene: NA
CDR3 protein: CSVDGAQGTTDTQYF
CDR3 DNA: TGCAGCGTTGATGGGGCCCAAGGGACCACAGATACGCAGTATTTT

J gene: TRBJ1-4
V gene: TRBV4-1
clone size: NA
D gene: NA
CDR3 protein: CASSQDHRAGYEKLFF
CDR3 DNA: TGCGCCAGCAGCCAAGATCACAGGGCGGGTTATGAAAAACTGTTTTTT

J gene: TRBJ1-1
V gene: TRBV5-4
clone size: NA
D gene: NA
CDR3 protein: CASSLTGSTEAFF
CDR3 DNA: TGTGCCAGCAGCTTGACAGGCAGCACTGAAGCTTTCTTT

J gene: TRBJ1-2
V gene: TRBV25-1
clone size: NA
D gene: NA
CDR3 protein: CASSKLNYGYTF
CDR3 DNA: TGTGCCAGCTCCAAGCTGAACTATGGCTACACCTTC

J gene: TRBJ2-3
V gene: TRBV2
clone size: NA
D gene: TRBD1
CDR3 protein: CASSVTGGTDTQYF
CDR3 DNA: TGTGCCAGCAGCGTGACAGGGGGCACAGATACGCAGTATTTT

J gene: TRBJ2-5
V gene: TRBV7-2
clone size: NA
D gene: NA
CDR3 protein: CASSNLIGGQETQYF
CDR3 DNA: TGTGCCAGCAGCAACCTAATCGGGGGTCAAGAGACCCAGTACTTC

J gene: TRBJ2-1
V gene: TRBV7-8
clone size: NA
D gene: NA
CDR3 protein: CASSTDSPAALYNEQFF
CDR3 DNA: TGTGCCAGCAGCACCGACAGTCCCGCCGCTCTATACAATGAGCAGTTCTTC

J gene: TRBJ2-1
V gene: TRBV7-2
clone size: NA
D gene: NA
CDR3 protein: CASSPGFDSYNEQFF
CDR3 DNA: TGTGCCAGCAGCCCAGGATTCGACTCCTACAATGAGCAGTTCTTC

J gene: TRBJ2-1
V gene: TRBV19
clone size: once
D gene: TRBD2
CDR3 protein: CASRGTSGSYNEQFF
CDR3 DNA: TGTGCCAGTCGGGGGACTAGCGGATCCTACAATGAGCAGTTCTTC

J gene: TRBJ2-7
V gene: TRBV5-1
clone size: NA
D gene: TRBD2
CDR3 protein: CASRLTSGEQYF
CDR3 DNA: TGCGCCAGCAGGCTGACTAGCGGGGAGCAGTACTTC

J gene: TRBJ2-7
V gene: TRBV6-1
clone size: few
D gene: TRBD2
CDR3 protein: CASSATSASSYEQYF
CDR3 DNA: TGTGCCAGCAGTGCGACTAGCGCTAGCTCCTACGAGCAGTACTTC

J gene: TRBJ2-5
V gene: TRBV7-8
clone size: NA
D gene: TRBD2
CDR3 protein: CASSPLAGVETQYF
CDR3 DNA: TGTGCCAGCAGCCCGTTAGCGGGAGTCGAGACCCAGTACTTC

J gene: TRBJ2-4
V gene: TRBV4-3
clone size: NA
D gene: TRBD2
CDR3 protein: CASSPRLAGEKNIQYF
CDR3 DNA: TGCGCCAGCAGCCCTAGACTAGCGGGGGAGAAAAACATTCAGTACTTC

J gene: TRBJ2-7
V gene: TRBV5-6
clone size: NA
D gene: TRBD1
CDR3 protein: CASSLGQGFYEQYF
CDR3 DNA: TGTGCCAGCAGCTTGGGACAGGGGTTCTACGAGCAGTACTTC

J gene: TRBJ2-6
V gene: TRBV4-3
clone size: NA
D gene: NA
CDR3 protein: CASSQDYGYSGANVLTF
CDR3 DNA: TGCGCCAGCAGCCAAGATTATGGATACTCTGGGGCCAACGTCCTGACTTTC

J gene: TRBJ2-7
V gene: TRBV28
clone size: NA
D gene: TRBD2
CDR3 protein: CASSSTSGSRTYEQYF
CDR3 DNA: TGTGCCAGCAGTTCGACTAGCGGGAGTAGGACCTACGAGCAGTACTTC

J gene: TRBJ1-2
V gene: TRBV30
clone size: NA
D gene: NA
CDR3 protein: CAWSAGVYGYTF
CDR3 DNA: TGTGCCTGGAGTGCAGGGGTCTATGGCTACACCTTC

J gene: TRBJ1-5
V gene: TRBV2
clone size: NA
D gene: NA
CDR3 protein: CASKRGFNQPQHF
CDR3 DNA: TGTGCCAGTAAGAGGGGTTTCAATCAGCCCCAGCATTTT

J gene: TRBJ1-5
V gene: TRBV9
clone size: NA
D gene: NA
CDR3 protein: CASSGTGAGQPQHF
CDR3 DNA: TGTGCCAGCAGCGGGACGGGAGCAGGTCAGCCCCAGCATTTT

J gene: TRBJ1-2
V gene: TRBV9
clone size: NA
D gene: TRBD1
CDR3 protein: CASSGRQGIHDGYTF
CDR3 DNA: TGTGCCAGCAGCGGACGACAGGGTATTCACGATGGCTACACCTTC

J gene: TRBJ1-3
V gene: TRBV7-2
clone size: NA
D gene: NA
CDR3 protein: CASSSGTAMVSGNTIYF
CDR3 DNA: TGTGCCAGCAGCTCTGGGACGGCCATGGTGTCTGGAAACACCATATATTTT

J gene: TRBJ1-3
V gene: TRBV30
clone size: NA
D gene: NA
CDR3 protein: CAWRLSSGNTIYF
CDR3 DNA: TGTGCCTGGAGACTCAGCTCTGGAAACACCATATATTTT

J gene: TRBJ2-7
V gene: TRBV28
clone size: NA
D gene: TRBD2
CDR3 protein: CASNLGEGIEQYF
CDR3 DNA: TGTGCCAGCAATTTGGGGGAGGGTATCGAGCAGTACTTC

J gene: TRBJ2-1
V gene: TRBV4-1
clone size: NA
D gene: TRBD2
CDR3 protein: CATGSPGLVGNEQFF
CDR3 DNA: TGCGCCACCGGATCCCCGGGACTAGTCGGCAATGAGCAGTTCTTC

J gene: TRBJ2-1
V gene: TRBV4-2
clone size: NA
D gene: NA
CDR3 protein: CASSQDVQGSPNEQFF
CDR3 DNA: TGTGCCAGCAGCCAAGACGTACAGGGAAGTCCCAATGAGCAGTTCTTC

J gene: TRBJ1-1
V gene: TRBV28
clone size: NA
D gene: NA
CDR3 protein: CASTGRGGKAAFF
CDR3 DNA: TGTGCCAGCACTGGCCGGGGGGGAAAAGCAGCTTTCTTT

J gene: TRBJ2-7
V gene: TRBV5-1
clone size: NA
D gene: NA
CDR3 protein: CASSLGQSYEQYF
CDR3 DNA: TGCGCCAGCAGCCTTGGACAATCCTACGAGCAGTACTTC

J gene: TRBJ1-5
V gene: TRBV6-1
clone size: once
D gene: NA
CDR3 protein: CASSLQEYQPQHF
CDR3 DNA: TGTGCCAGCAGTCTACAGGAGTATCAGCCCCAGCATTTT

J gene: TRBJ2-3
V gene: TRBV9
clone size: NA
D gene: NA
CDR3 protein: CASSVTGADTQYF
CDR3 DNA: TGTGCCAGCAGCGTTACGGGAGCAGATACGCAGTATTTT

J gene: TRBJ2-5
V gene: TRBV27
clone size: NA
D gene: TRBD1
CDR3 protein: CASPSRGQSWVETQYF
CDR3 DNA: TGTGCCAGCCCCTCAAGGGGACAGTCCTGGGTGGAGACCCAGTACTTC

J gene: TRBJ2-7
V gene: TRBV25-1
clone size: NA
D gene: TRBD2
CDR3 protein: CASSTGRHHEQYF
CDR3 DNA: TGTGCCAGCAGTACCGGGAGGCACCACGAGCAGTACTTC

J gene: TRBJ1-5
V gene: TRBV6-5
clone size: NA
D gene: NA
CDR3 protein: CASSPLILGNQPQHF
CDR3 DNA: TGTGCCAGCAGTCCCCTAATCCTCGGCAATCAGCCCCAGCATTTT

J gene: TRBJ1-5
V gene: TRBV5-6
clone size: NA
D gene: TRBD1
CDR3 protein: CASSPQGGMFNQPQHF
CDR3 DNA: TGTGCCAGCAGCCCCCAGGGGGGCATGTTCAATCAGCCCCAGCATTTT

J gene: TRBJ1-2
V gene: TRBV5-1
clone size: NA
D gene: NA
CDR3 protein: CASSSDPGRGYTF
CDR3 DNA: TGCGCCAGCAGCTCTGACCCAGGCCGTGGCTACACCTTC

J gene: TRBJ1-5
V gene: TRBV5-1
clone size: NA
D gene: TRBD1
CDR3 protein: CASSLSTGSNQPQHF
CDR3 DNA: TGCGCCAGCAGCTTATCGACAGGGAGCAATCAGCCCCAGCATTTT

J gene: TRBJ2-2
V gene: TRBV6-1
clone size: once
D gene: NA
CDR3 protein: CASSVQTISANTGELFF
CDR3 DNA: TGTGCCAGCAGTGTTCAGACCATCTCGGCCAACACCGGGGAGCTGTTTTTT

J gene: TRBJ2-3
V gene: TRBV7-2
clone size: NA
D gene: TRBD2
CDR3 protein: CASSPSGSITDTQYF
CDR3 DNA: TGTGCCAGCAGCCCGAGCGGGAGCATCACAGATACGCAGTATTTT

J gene: TRBJ1-6
V gene: TRBV9
clone size: NA
D gene: NA
CDR3 protein: CASSASVNSPLHF
CDR3 DNA: TGTGCCAGCAGCGCCTCAGTGAATTCACCCCTCCACTTT

J gene: TRBJ2-2
V gene: TRBV2
clone size: NA
D gene: NA
CDR3 protein: CASRRQEIGTGELFF
CDR3 DNA: TGTGCCAGCAGGAGACAGGAGATCGGTACCGGGGAGCTGTTTTTT

J gene: TRBJ2-7
V gene: TRBV7-9
clone size: NA
D gene: NA
CDR3 protein: CASSLRTEIYEQYF
CDR3 DNA: TGTGCCAGCAGCCTAAGGACGGAAATCTACGAGCAGTACTTC